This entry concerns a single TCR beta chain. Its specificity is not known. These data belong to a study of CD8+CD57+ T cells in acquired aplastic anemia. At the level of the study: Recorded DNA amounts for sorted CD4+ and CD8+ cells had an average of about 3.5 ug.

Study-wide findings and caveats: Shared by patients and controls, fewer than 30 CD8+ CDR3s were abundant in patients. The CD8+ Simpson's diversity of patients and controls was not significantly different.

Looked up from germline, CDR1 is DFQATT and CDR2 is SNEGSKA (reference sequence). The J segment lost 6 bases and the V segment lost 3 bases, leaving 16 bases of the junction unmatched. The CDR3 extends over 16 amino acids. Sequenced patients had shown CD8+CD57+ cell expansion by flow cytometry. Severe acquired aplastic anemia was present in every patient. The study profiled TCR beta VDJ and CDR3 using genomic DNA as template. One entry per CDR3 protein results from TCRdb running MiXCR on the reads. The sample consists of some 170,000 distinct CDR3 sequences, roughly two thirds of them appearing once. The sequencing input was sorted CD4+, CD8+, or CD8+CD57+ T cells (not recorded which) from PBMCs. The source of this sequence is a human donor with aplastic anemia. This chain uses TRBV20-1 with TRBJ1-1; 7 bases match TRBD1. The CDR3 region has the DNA TGCAGTGCTAGGAGGCTGGGGGACAGTCGGGTCGCTGAAGCTTTCTTT. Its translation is CSARRLGDSRVAEAFF.